The sequence of this T cell receptor (beta chain) was determined in a study of blood T cell repertoires in COVID-19 (dated by TCRdb to about 2020). In the study overall: The collaborator samples originated in the United States, Italy and Spain and spanned the acute and convalescent phases of COVID-19. Where available, HLA class I and class II types were taken from metadata supplied by the sample provider and were not determined by assay-based typing. Nearly every sample came with metadata listing a de-identified subject ID, COVID-19 status, age in years and sex. A freely available public database, intended as a resource for researchers studying the immune response to SARS-CoV-2, is where the repertoires were released. The dataset comprised deeply sampled blood TCRbeta repertoires from subjects exposed to, actively infected with, or recovered from COVID-19. Samples came from the ongoing ImmuneRACE study (first 160 participants) plus 1,254 subjects from 6 global collaborators. The prospective study material was composed of cDNA or gDNA derived from T cells, B-cell-depleted T cells, or PBMCs. The paper's findings and limits, for the study overall: Clinical and demographic metadata were provided uncurated, with the amount varying by source and participant.

Each collaborating institution followed its own protocols to collect whole blood in K2EDTA tubes. For TCRbeta analysis, collaborator samples were shipped as frozen whole blood, as isolated PBMCs, or as DNA extracted from either sample type. The immunoSEQ Assay, a bias-controlled multiplex PCR, was used to amplify TCRbeta CDR3 regions from genomic DNA. The original methods were these. The number of nucleated cells in each sample was estimated from the amplification of reference gene primers within the assay. To quantify the absolute abundance of each unique TCRbeta CDR3 rearrangement, sequence reads were collapsed and filtered. Productive Simpson clonality was computed per sample as the square root of Simpson's diversity index over productive rearrangements. TCRdb carries this immuneACCESS record with in-frame sequences only. Its versions omit some clonotypes, under half of them owing to an unresolved V gene in the studies checked, with the rest unexplained. V and J calls and clone size are those listed in that table; D and trimming were worked out from the DNA. This sample lists some 150,000 clones; 78% were detected once. The top ten constitute roughly 1.7% of the sample.

Comment on this clone: Its recognized antigen is unknown. Base qualities are missing; no much larger clone stands one base away.

Sequenced material: peripheral blood. This TCR derives from a man older than 75 with acute or convalescent COVID-19.

The nucleotides read TGTGCCAGCAGTCGAGACGCGGGGGGCGGGGAGCTGTTTTTT. Translated, it gives CASSRDAGGGELFF. The rearrangement joined TRBV3-1 (or the pseudogene TRBV3-2) to TRBJ2-2, with TRBD2 matching 8 junction bases. The germline V end is reduced by 6 bases and the J end by 7 bases; junction bases left unmatched: 7. Taken from cysteine to phenylalanine, the CDR3 has 14 residues. Just CDR3 DNA is preserved here, 42 bases in frame from base 1. CDR1 and CDR2, per the germline V gene (reference sequence), are LGHDT and YNNKEL.